This is a list of T cell receptor beta chains from one sample in a study of T cell responses to AZD1222 COVID-19 vaccine. Assay used: immunoSEQ multiplex PCR; TCRdb lists only in-frame clones, some missing. The sample includes some 190,000 clones, approximately 92% of them seen just once. This sample comprised peripheral blood, obtained on day 0 of AZD1222 vaccination. The receptors were gathered from an adult in good health. The CDR3 runs from the conserved cysteine through the conserved F or W. The D gene is left open where the match is weak. Rows may omit the clone size; those that give it use once, few, many or a size class.

j_gene: TRBJ2-1; v_gene: TRBV5-5; abundance: .; d_gene: TRBD2; CDR3aa: CASSLAAGDHNEQFF; CDR3nt: TGTGCCAGCAGCTTGGCAGCGGGGGACCACAATGAGCAGTTCTTC
j_gene: TRBJ2-3; v_gene: TRBV24-1; abundance: .; d_gene: TRBD2; CDR3aa: CATSDERGPTDTQYF; CDR3nt: TGTGCCACCAGTGATGAGCGGGGACCCACAGATACGCAGTATTTT
j_gene: TRBJ1-1; v_gene: TRBV18; abundance: .; d_gene: TRBD1; CDR3aa: CASSPRGRGGTEAFF; CDR3nt: TGTGCCAGCTCACCCAGGGGGCGGGGGGGCACTGAAGCTTTCTTT
j_gene: TRBJ1-2; v_gene: TRBV19; abundance: .; d_gene: TRBD1; CDR3aa: CASSKQGNYGYTF; CDR3nt: TGTGCCAGTAGTAAACAGGGGAACTATGGCTACACCTTC
j_gene: TRBJ1-1; v_gene: TRBV10-3; abundance: .; d_gene: .; CDR3aa: CAIRWESRGEAFF; CDR3nt: TGTGCCATCCGGTGGGAAAGTCGGGGAGAAGCTTTCTTT
j_gene: TRBJ2-1; v_gene: TRBV5-1; abundance: .; d_gene: .; CDR3aa: CASSLVLADEQFF; CDR3nt: TGCGCCAGCAGCTTGGTATTGGCGGATGAGCAGTTCTTC
j_gene: TRBJ2-3; v_gene: TRBV6-5; abundance: .; d_gene: .; CDR3aa: CASSPSGGGGDTQYF; CDR3nt: TGTGCCAGCAGTCCTTCGGGGGGCGGGGGAGATACGCAGTATTTT
j_gene: TRBJ2-5; v_gene: TRBV5-1; abundance: .; d_gene: .; CDR3aa: CASSLARGRAQETQYF; CDR3nt: TGCGCCAGCAGCTTGGCCCGGGGCAGGGCCCAAGAGACCCAGTACTTC
j_gene: TRBJ2-1; v_gene: TRBV19; abundance: .; d_gene: .; CDR3aa: CASKDETPHEQFF; CDR3nt: TGTGCCAGTAAGGACGAAACCCCCCATGAGCAGTTCTTC
j_gene: TRBJ1-4; v_gene: TRBV7-9; abundance: .; d_gene: TRBD1; CDR3aa: CASSSLPGTGEKLFF; CDR3nt: TGTGCCAGCAGCTCTCTTCCCGGGACAGGGGAAAAACTGTTTTTT
j_gene: TRBJ1-1; v_gene: TRBV3-1/TRBV3-2; abundance: .; d_gene: TRBD1; CDR3aa: CASSPRTGLNTEAFF; CDR3nt: TGTGCCAGCAGCCCGCGGACAGGGCTGAACACTGAAGCTTTCTTT
j_gene: TRBJ1-2; v_gene: TRBV7-9; abundance: .; d_gene: TRBD1; CDR3aa: CAWTGGDGYTF; CDR3nt: TGTGCGTGGACAGGGGGTGATGGCTACACCTTC
j_gene: TRBJ1-2; v_gene: TRBV7-2; abundance: .; d_gene: .; CDR3aa: CASSLSGTGRGYTF; CDR3nt: TGTGCCAGCAGCTTATCAGGAACAGGGCGAGGCTACACCTTC
j_gene: TRBJ2-7; v_gene: TRBV27; abundance: once; d_gene: TRBD2; CDR3aa: CASSFREGSSYEQYF; CDR3nt: TGTGCCAGCAGTTTCAGGGAGGGGAGCTCCTACGAGCAGTACTTC
j_gene: TRBJ2-7; v_gene: TRBV5-1; abundance: .; d_gene: .; CDR3aa: CASSGSGLYEQYF; CDR3nt: TGCGCCAGCAGCGGATCGGGCCTGTACGAGCAGTACTTC
j_gene: TRBJ1-1; v_gene: TRBV7-3; abundance: .; d_gene: .; CDR3aa: CASSLDIQGYAEAFF; CDR3nt: TGTGCCAGCAGCTTAGATATTCAGGGTTACGCTGAAGCTTTCTTT
j_gene: TRBJ1-4; v_gene: TRBV5-1; abundance: .; d_gene: .; CDR3aa: CASRGEPPSEKLFF; CDR3nt: TGCGCCAGCAGAGGGGAGCCACCTTCGGAAAAACTGTTTTTT
j_gene: TRBJ2-7; v_gene: TRBV6-2/TRBV6-3; abundance: .; d_gene: .; CDR3aa: CASSYSQGFLAGRGDEQYF; CDR3nt: TGTGCCAGCAGTTACTCGCAGGGTTTTCTTGCGGGGCGTGGGGACGAGCAGTACTTC
j_gene: TRBJ2-3; v_gene: TRBV24-1; abundance: once; d_gene: .; CDR3aa: CATSDPTPPRDTDTQYF; CDR3nt: TGTGCCACCAGTGATCCCACCCCCCCCAGGGATACAGATACGCAGTATTTT
j_gene: TRBJ2-2; v_gene: TRBV6-5; abundance: once; d_gene: .; CDR3aa: CASSYSSTGELFF; CDR3nt: TGTGCCAGCAGTTACTCGAGCACCGGGGAGCTGTTTTTT
j_gene: TRBJ1-1; v_gene: TRBV15; abundance: .; d_gene: .; CDR3aa: CATSRDPLPTNTEAFF; CDR3nt: TGTGCCACCAGCAGAGACCCCCTTCCAACGAACACTGAAGCTTTCTTT
j_gene: TRBJ1-1; v_gene: TRBV3-1/TRBV3-2; abundance: .; d_gene: .; CDR3aa: CASTWDLNTEAFF; CDR3nt: TGTGCCAGCACATGGGACCTTAACACTGAAGCTTTCTTT
j_gene: TRBJ1-5; v_gene: TRBV10-3; abundance: .; d_gene: TRBD1; CDR3aa: CAISPGGGNRPQHF; CDR3nt: TGTGCCATCAGTCCAGGGGGGGGTAATCGGCCCCAGCATTTT
j_gene: TRBJ2-5; v_gene: TRBV18; abundance: .; d_gene: .; CDR3aa: CASSPVRVRETQYF; CDR3nt: TGTGCCAGCTCACCAGTGAGGGTACGAGAGACCCAGTACTTC
j_gene: TRBJ1-5; v_gene: TRBV6-5; abundance: .; d_gene: .; CDR3aa: CASSYSLGNQPQHF; CDR3nt: TGTGCCAGCAGTTACTCTTTAGGAAATCAGCCCCAGCATTTT
j_gene: TRBJ2-2; v_gene: TRBV10-1; abundance: .; d_gene: .; CDR3aa: CASRDHSTGELFF; CDR3nt: TGCGCCAGCAGGGACCATAGCACCGGGGAGCTGTTTTTT
j_gene: TRBJ2-7; v_gene: TRBV10-3; abundance: .; d_gene: .; CDR3aa: CAISERDKSYEQYF; CDR3nt: TGTGCCATCAGTGAGCGGGACAAGTCCTACGAGCAGTACTTC
j_gene: TRBJ2-7; v_gene: TRBV10-3; abundance: .; d_gene: TRBD2; CDR3aa: CAISEGAGGSEQYF; CDR3nt: TGTGCCATCAGTGAGGGAGCGGGGGGATCCGAGCAGTACTTC
j_gene: TRBJ2-1; v_gene: TRBV19; abundance: .; d_gene: .; CDR3aa: CASSPGAYNEQFF; CDR3nt: TGTGCCAGTAGTCCCGGGGCCTACAATGAGCAGTTCTTC
j_gene: TRBJ2-5; v_gene: TRBV7-9; abundance: once; d_gene: TRBD2; CDR3aa: CASSLLGGQETQYF; CDR3nt: TGTGCCAGCAGCTTACTGGGGGGGCAAGAGACCCAGTACTTC
j_gene: TRBJ2-7; v_gene: TRBV12-3/TRBV12-4; abundance: .; d_gene: .; CDR3aa: CASSLSRPYEQYF; CDR3nt: TGTGCCAGCAGTTTATCCAGACCCTACGAGCAGTACTTC
j_gene: TRBJ2-3; v_gene: TRBV19; abundance: once; d_gene: .; CDR3aa: CASSIWGKPDTQYF; CDR3nt: TGTGCCAGTAGTATTTGGGGGAAGCCAGATACGCAGTATTTT
j_gene: TRBJ1-1; v_gene: TRBV19; abundance: .; d_gene: .; CDR3aa: CASSIAQEVAFF; CDR3nt: TGTGCCAGTAGTATAGCACAGGAGGTGGCTTTCTTT